This T cell receptor (beta chain) was retrieved from a study of blood T cells in healthy people across ages. Overall study findings and caveats: The percentage of naive T cells correlated strongly with TCR beta diversity. As age increased, TCR beta diversity per million T cells fell in a roughly linear fashion.

Healthy Caucasian individuals from Russia aged about 6 to 100 were enrolled as donors. For the second PCR, which ran for about 7 to 11 cycles, a sample-barcoded 5' primer and a J-beta primer mix were used. Every cDNA molecule bore a tag from a template-switch adaptor containing 12 random nucleotides. Each CDR3 protein gets one entry after TCRdb re-called the 5' RACE reads with MiXCR. The sample has around 940,000 distinct CDR3 sequences, roughly 51% seen once. V lost 5 bases and J lost 0, with 15 bases in between. Germline V CDR1 and CDR2: SGHAT, FQNNGV. The CDR3 covers 16 residues. Remarks on this clonotype: Its target is unknown.

The receptor was derived from a woman aged 60-75 years in good health. V usage is TRBV11-2 and J usage is TRBJ2-3; no definite D call. Sequencing was carried out using blood. CDR3 in DNA: TGTGCCAGCAGCATCAGCCTACCGGCTAGCACAGATACGCAGTATTTT. Residues: CASSISLPASTDTQYF.